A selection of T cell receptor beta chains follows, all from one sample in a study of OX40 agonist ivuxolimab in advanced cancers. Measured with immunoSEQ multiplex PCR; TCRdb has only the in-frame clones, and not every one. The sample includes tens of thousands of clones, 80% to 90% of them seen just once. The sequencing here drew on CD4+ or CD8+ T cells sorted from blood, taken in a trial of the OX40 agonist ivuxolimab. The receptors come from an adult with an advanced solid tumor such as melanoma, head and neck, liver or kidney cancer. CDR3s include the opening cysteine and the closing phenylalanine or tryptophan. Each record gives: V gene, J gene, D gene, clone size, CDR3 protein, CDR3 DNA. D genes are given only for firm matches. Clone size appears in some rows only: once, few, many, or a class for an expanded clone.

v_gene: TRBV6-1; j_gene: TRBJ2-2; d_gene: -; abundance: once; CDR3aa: CASSAGTTGELFF; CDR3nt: TGTGCCAGCAGTGCAGGGACCACCGGGGAGCTGTTTTTT
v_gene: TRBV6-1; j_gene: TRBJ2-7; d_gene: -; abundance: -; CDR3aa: CASSYGNYEQYF; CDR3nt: TGTGCCAGCAGCTACGGAAACTACGAGCAGTACTTC
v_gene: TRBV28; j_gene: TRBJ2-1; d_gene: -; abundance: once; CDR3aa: CASSPRSSGTYNEQFF; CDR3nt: TGTGCCAGCAGCCCCCGCTCGTCCGGAACCTACAATGAGCAGTTCTTC
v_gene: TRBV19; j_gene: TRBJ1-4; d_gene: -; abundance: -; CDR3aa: CASQDSFNEKLFF; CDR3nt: TGTGCCAGTCAGGACAGCTTTAATGAAAAACTGTTTTTT
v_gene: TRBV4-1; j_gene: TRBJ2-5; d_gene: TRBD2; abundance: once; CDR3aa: CASSPGLAETQYF; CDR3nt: TGCGCCAGCAGCCCGGGACTAGCAGAGACCCAGTACTTC
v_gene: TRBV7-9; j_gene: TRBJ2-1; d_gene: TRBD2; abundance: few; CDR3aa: CASSFGGLAGPLYNEQFF; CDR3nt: TGTGCCAGCAGCTTCGGGGGGCTAGCGGGACCCCTGTACAATGAGCAGTTCTTC
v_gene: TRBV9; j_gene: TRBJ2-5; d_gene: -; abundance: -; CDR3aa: CASSVVRSGRETQYF; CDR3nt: TGTGCCAGCAGCGTAGTCCGCTCTGGGCGGGAGACCCAGTACTTC
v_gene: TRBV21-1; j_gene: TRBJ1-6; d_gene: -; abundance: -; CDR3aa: CASSGGTEYNSPLHF; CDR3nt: TGTGCCAGCAGCGGGGGGACCGAGTATAATTCACCCCTCCACTTT
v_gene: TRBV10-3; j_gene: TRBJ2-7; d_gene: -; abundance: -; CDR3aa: CAISVEVQYEQYF; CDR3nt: TGTGCCATCAGTGTAGAAGTTCAGTACGAGCAGTACTTC
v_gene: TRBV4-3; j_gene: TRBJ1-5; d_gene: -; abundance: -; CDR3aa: CASSQETGEGGPQHF; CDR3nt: TGCGCCAGCAGCCAAGAGACGGGGGAAGGGGGGCCCCAGCATTTT